This TCR beta chain originates from a study of T cells in narcolepsy. Study information: Donors had narcolepsy type 1 or type 2, or were healthy controls.

CDR3 length equals 16 residues. Germline V gene lookup returns CDR1 SNHLY and CDR2 FYNNEI. V lost 7 bases, J lost 3 bases, and 10 bases stayed unmatched. Only a few counts were recorded for this clone. Its antigen is as yet unknown. Findings and caveats of the study: Comparing one patient's CSF and blood CD4+ clonotypes highlighted HCRT- and TRIB2-specific autoreactive clonotypes.

Some clones are missing from TCRdb's copy, which holds only in-frame ones; the method was immunoSEQ multiplex PCR. The table has 20,000 to 25,000 clones, around 90% seen once. This clonotype was obtained from a human donor with narcolepsy. The sequenced sample was CD45RA- memory CD4+ T cells from PBMCs. This chain connects TRBV2 to TRBJ1-2; TRBD1 aligns across 11 bases. This chain's CDR3 is CASMDRGRGGDYGYTF. CDR3 sequence (DNA): TGTGCCAGCATGGACAGGGGGCGCGGGGGGGACTATGGCTACACCTTC.